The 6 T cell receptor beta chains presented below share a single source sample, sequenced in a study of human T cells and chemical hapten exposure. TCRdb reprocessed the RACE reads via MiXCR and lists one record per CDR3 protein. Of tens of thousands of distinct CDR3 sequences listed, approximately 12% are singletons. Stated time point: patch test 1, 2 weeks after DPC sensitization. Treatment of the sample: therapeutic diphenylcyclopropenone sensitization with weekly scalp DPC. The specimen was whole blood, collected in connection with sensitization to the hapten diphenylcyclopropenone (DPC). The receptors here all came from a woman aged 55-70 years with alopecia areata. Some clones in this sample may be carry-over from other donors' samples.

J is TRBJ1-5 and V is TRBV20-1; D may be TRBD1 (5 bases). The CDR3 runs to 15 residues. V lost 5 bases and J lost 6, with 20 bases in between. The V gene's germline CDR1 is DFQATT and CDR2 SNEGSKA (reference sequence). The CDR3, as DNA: TGCAGTGCTTCGCAGGATGGAGGGGCTGGTCAGCCCCAGCATTTT. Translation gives CSASQDGGAGQPQHF.

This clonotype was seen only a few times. CDR3 in DNA: TGTGCCAGCAGCTGGGGGACAGGGATCCCCTATAATTCACCCCTCCACTTT. Its translation: CASSWGTGIPYNSPLHF. This chain joins TRBV5-5 and TRBJ1-6, with 9 bases identical to TRBD1. Germline V gene lookup returns CDR1 SGHKS and CDR2 YYEKEE (reference sequence). Trimming removed 3 bases from V and 2 bases from J; junction bases left unmatched: 6. The CDR3 is made up of 17 amino acids.

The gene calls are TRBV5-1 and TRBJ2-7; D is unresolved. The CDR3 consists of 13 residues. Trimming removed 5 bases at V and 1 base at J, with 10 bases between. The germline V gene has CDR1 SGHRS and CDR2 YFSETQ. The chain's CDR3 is CASRTQSSYEQYF. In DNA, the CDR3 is TGCGCCAGCAGGACACAGAGTTCCTACGAGCAGTACTTC.

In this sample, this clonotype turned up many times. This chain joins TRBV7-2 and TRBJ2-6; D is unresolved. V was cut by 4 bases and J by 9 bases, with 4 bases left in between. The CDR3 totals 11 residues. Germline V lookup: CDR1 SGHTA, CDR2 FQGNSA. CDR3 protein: CASSSHNVLTF. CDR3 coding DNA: TGTGCCAGCAGCTCGCACAACGTCCTGACTTTC.

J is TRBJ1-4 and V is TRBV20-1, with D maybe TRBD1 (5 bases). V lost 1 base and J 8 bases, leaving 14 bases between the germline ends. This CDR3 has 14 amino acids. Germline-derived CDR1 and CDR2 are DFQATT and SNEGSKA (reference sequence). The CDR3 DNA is TGCAGTGCTAGAGCTGGCGGGGCTGGGGAAAAACTGTTTTTT. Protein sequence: CSARAGGAGEKLFF.

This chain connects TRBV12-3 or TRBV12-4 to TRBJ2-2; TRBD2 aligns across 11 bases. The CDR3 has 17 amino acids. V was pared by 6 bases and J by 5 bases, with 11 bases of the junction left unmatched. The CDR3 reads CASRTLVAGGPTGELFF. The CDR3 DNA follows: TGTGCCAGCAGGACCCTGGTAGCGGGGGGGCCAACCGGGGAGCTGTTTTTT.